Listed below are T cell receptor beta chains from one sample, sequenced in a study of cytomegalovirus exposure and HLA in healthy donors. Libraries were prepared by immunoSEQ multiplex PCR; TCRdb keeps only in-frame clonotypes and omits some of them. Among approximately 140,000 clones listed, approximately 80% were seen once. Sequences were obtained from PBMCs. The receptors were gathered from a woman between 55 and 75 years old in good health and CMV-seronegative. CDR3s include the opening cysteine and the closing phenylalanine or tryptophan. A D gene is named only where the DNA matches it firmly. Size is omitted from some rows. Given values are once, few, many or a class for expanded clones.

CDR3: CASTRDRVVDEAFF
DNA: TGTGCCAGCACCCGGGACAGGGTAGTGGATGAAGCTTTCTTT
J: TRBJ1-1
size: medium-sized
D: TRBD1
V: TRBV6-1

CDR3: CASSPTPRESGELFF
DNA: TGCGCCAGCAGCCCCACGCCGAGGGAAAGCGGGGAGCTGTTTTTT
J: TRBJ2-2
size: .
D: .
V: TRBV5-1

CDR3: CASSTLKGQHF
DNA: TGTGCCAGCAGCACTCTGAAGGGGCAGCATTTT
J: TRBJ1-5
size: .
D: .
V: TRBV2

CDR3: CASSSTSGRVRSYEQYF
DNA: TGTGCCAGCAGTTCCACTAGCGGGAGGGTTCGATCCTACGAGCAGTACTTC
J: TRBJ2-7
size: once
D: TRBD2
V: TRBV2

CDR3: CASSPGQLNTEAFF
DNA: TGTGCCAGCTCACCTGGACAGCTGAACACTGAAGCTTTCTTT
J: TRBJ1-1
size: .
D: .
V: TRBV18

CDR3: CSVVGGGSSYEQYF
DNA: TGCAGCGTTGTAGGCGGGGGAAGCTCCTACGAGCAGTACTTC
J: TRBJ2-7
size: .
D: TRBD2
V: TRBV29-1

CDR3: CASSGTSGGAYNEQFF
DNA: TGTGCCAGCAGTGGGACTAGCGGGGGGGCCTACAATGAGCAGTTCTTC
J: TRBJ2-1
size: .
D: TRBD2
V: TRBV28

CDR3: CASSVEGLAGITGELFF
DNA: TGTGCCAGCAGCGTCGAGGGACTAGCGGGGATCACCGGGGAGCTGTTTTTT
J: TRBJ2-2
size: .
D: TRBD2
V: TRBV5-6

CDR3: CASSSGTSGRPRNEQFF
DNA: TGTGCCAGCAGCTCAGGGACTAGCGGGAGACCCCGTAATGAGCAGTTCTTC
J: TRBJ2-1
size: .
D: TRBD2
V: TRBV7-2

CDR3: CASSLGVKLAGEYEQYF
DNA: TGTGCCAGCAGCTTGGGTGTTAAACTAGCGGGAGAGTACGAGCAGTACTTC
J: TRBJ2-7
size: .
D: TRBD2
V: TRBV5-6

CDR3: CSAGGSGRRGEQYF
DNA: TGCAGCGCAGGAGGTAGCGGGAGGCGGGGAGAGCAGTACTTC
J: TRBJ2-7
size: .
D: TRBD2
V: TRBV29-1

CDR3: CASSSTSGDEQFF
DNA: TGTGCCAGTAGTTCGACTAGCGGGGATGAGCAGTTCTTC
J: TRBJ2-1
size: few
D: TRBD2
V: TRBV19

CDR3: CASSEFKFEAFF
DNA: TGTGCCAGCAGTGAATTTAAATTTGAAGCTTTCTTT
J: TRBJ1-1
size: few
D: .
V: TRBV2

CDR3: CASSLHASGGLGSYEQYF
DNA: TGTGCCAGCAGCTTACACGCTAGCGGGGGGTTGGGCTCCTACGAGCAGTACTTC
J: TRBJ2-7
size: .
D: TRBD2
V: TRBV7-9

CDR3: CASSYVSGTADTQYF
DNA: TGTGCCAGCAGTTATGTCAGCGGGACGGCGGATACGCAGTATTTT
J: TRBJ2-3
size: .
D: TRBD2
V: TRBV6-5

CDR3: CASSAGTSGSFSTDRYEQYF
DNA: TGTGCCAGTAGTGCTGGGACTAGCGGGAGTTTTTCCACTGACCGTTACGAGCAGTACTTC
J: TRBJ2-7
size: .
D: TRBD2
V: TRBV19

CDR3: CASSQRTGRNSPLHF
DNA: TGCGCCAGCAGCCAAAGGACAGGGAGGAACTCACCCCTCCACTTT
J: TRBJ1-6
size: .
D: TRBD1
V: TRBV5-1

CDR3: CAWRPLTGGKYEQYF
DNA: TGTGCCTGGAGGCCCCTTACAGGGGGCAAGTACGAGCAGTACTTC
J: TRBJ2-7
size: .
D: TRBD1
V: TRBV30

CDR3: CASSPQDGELFF
DNA: TGTGCCAGCTCACCCCAGGACGGGGAGCTGTTTTTT
J: TRBJ2-2
size: .
D: .
V: TRBV18

CDR3: CSVAGDYGYTF
DNA: TGCAGCGTTGCAGGGGACTATGGCTACACCTTC
J: TRBJ1-2
size: .
D: .
V: TRBV29-1

CDR3: CASSARHGGEQFF
DNA: TGTGCCAGCAGCGCCCGCCACGGGGGTGAGCAGTTCTTC
J: TRBJ2-1
size: few
D: .
V: TRBV7-7

CDR3: CAWSVRGKEQFF
DNA: TGTGCCTGGAGTGTAAGGGGGAAGGAGCAGTTCTTC
J: TRBJ2-1
size: .
D: .
V: TRBV30

CDR3: CASSPKSLLAGGPGQFF
DNA: TGTGCCAGCAGCCCGAAATCCCTTCTAGCGGGGGGGCCAGGTCAGTTCTTC
J: TRBJ2-1
size: .
D: TRBD2
V: TRBV7-3